What follows are 25 T cell receptor beta chains derived from one specimen sequenced in a study of monozygotic twins with inflammatory bowel disease (dated by TCRdb to the late 2010s). Receptors were amplified or captured by 5' RACE. TCRdb records Illumina HiSeq 2500 as the sequencer. TCRdb reprocessed the sequencing reads and holds a single record per CDR3 protein sequence, with no DNA. The table kept for this sample lists 400,000 or so distinct CDR3 sequences. The top ten clonotypes cover around 2.4% of the sample. Sequencing used blood. The receptor set was obtained from a human donor with ulcerative colitis or Crohn's disease, or a healthy co-twin of an affected twin (not recorded which).

V usage is TRBV5-1 and J usage is TRBJ2-1; as DNA is missing, the TRBD1 call by TCRdb cannot be tested. Germline V lookup: CDR1 SGHRS, CDR2 YFSETQ. The length of the CDR3 is 15 residues. This CDR3 is CASSYGHGNHNEQFF.

The chain has TRBV7-2 and TRBJ2-5. This CDR3 is 15 amino acids long. Germline loops: CDR1 SGHTA, CDR2 FQGNSA. This CDR3 reads CASSVSGTGWETQYF.

The rearrangement uses TRBV5-1 and TRBJ2-1. Germline V lookup: CDR1 SGHRS, CDR2 YFSETQ. This CDR3 spans 11 amino acids. CDR3 region: CASSQSDEQFF.

The chain couples TRBV6-6 to TRBJ1-2; TCRdb gives TRBD1 as the D gene, but with no DNA this cannot be confirmed. Per the germline V gene, CDR1 is MNHNY and CDR2 is SVGAGI (reference sequence). This CDR3 comprises 14 residues. The CDR3 here is CASSPKQGGHGYTF.

The rearrangement uses TRBV25-1 and TRBJ2-7; the TRBD2 assignment by TCRdb is unverifiable without DNA. Germline assignment: CDR1 MGHDK and CDR2 SYGVNS. There are 15 residues in the CDR3. The CDR3 spells CASSESLRGTSEQYF.

This chain joins TRBV5-4 and TRBJ1-1; TCRdb's D call, TRBD1, is unchecked because there is no DNA. Germline CDR1 reads SGHNT; CDR2 reads YYREEE (reference sequence). This CDR3 has 15 amino acids. CDR3 amino acids: CASSLAWQGNTEAFF. The whole variable domain, filled in from reference TRBV5-4 and TRBJ1-1, reads ETGVTQSPTHLIKTRGQQVTLRCSSQSGHNTVSWYQQALGQGPQFIFQYYREEENGRGNFPPRFSGLQFPNYSSELNVNALELDDSALYLCASSLAWQGNTEAFFGQGTRLTVV.

This chain connects TRBV30 to TRBJ2-7; TCRdb picks TRBD2, but there is no DNA to check that call. The CDR3 has 13 amino acids. Germline V gene sequence: CDR1 GTSNPN, CDR2 SVGIG (reference sequence). The CDR3 sequence: CAWSVLTRGEQYF.

This rearrangement joins TRBV7-3 to TRBJ2-1; without DNA, the TCRdb call of TRBD1 cannot be checked. The CDR3 is 16 amino acids. Germline-derived CDR1 and CDR2 are SGHTA and FQGTGA. This CDR3 is CASGWGRDSPYNEQFF.

The chain is built from TRBV15 and TRBJ1-4. Germline assignment: CDR1 LNHNV and CDR2 YYDKDF (reference sequence). The CDR3 sequence is 14 residues long. CDR3: CATSSNVGNEKLFF. Full variable domain (missing parts from reference TRBV15 and TRBJ1-4): DAMVIQNPRYQVTQFGKPVTLSCSQTLNHNVMYWYQQKSSQAPKLLFHYYDKDFNNEADTPDNFQSRRPNTSFCFLDIRSPGLGDTAMYLCATSSNVGNEKLFFGSGTQLSVL.

Here the CDR3 reads CASSLPGTGSYNEQFF. V is TRBV13 and J is TRBJ2-1; TCRdb designates TRBD1, a call that cannot be tested without DNA. The CDR3 runs to 16 residues. Germline values: CDR1 PRHDT, CDR2 FYEKMQ (reference sequence).

This chain joins TRBV5-5 and TRBJ2-1. CDR1 SGHKS and CDR2 YYEKEE come from the germline V gene (reference sequence). This CDR3 has 13 residues. CDR3 in amino acids: CASSLAGFNEQFF.

The chain joins TRBV12-5 to TRBJ1-1. Germline V gene sequence: CDR1 LGHNT, CDR2 FRNRAP. CDR3 length: 15 amino acids. The CDR3 loop reads CASGLSGGRNTEAFF.

This chain uses TRBV3-1 with TRBJ1-1; the D gene TCRdb calls, TRBD1, cannot be checked with no DNA. This CDR3 comprises 14 residues. The germline V gene encodes CDR1 LGHDT and CDR2 YNNKEL (reference sequence). The CDR3 protein is CASSFGQTVREAFF.

CDR3 amino acids: CSVGVGMNTEAFF. The chain recombines TRBV29-1 with TRBJ1-1; no DNA is available, so the TRBD1 call from TCRdb remains unchecked. This CDR3 is 13 amino acids long. From germline, CDR1 is SQVTM and CDR2 ANQGSEA.

The chain is built from TRBV11-1 and TRBJ2-1. Germline V gene data show CDR1 as SGHAT and CDR2 as FQDESV (reference sequence). The CDR3 runs 14 residues. The CDR3 reads CASSFGLAENEQFF.

This chain joins TRBV5-1 and TRBJ1-4. Germline V gene data show CDR1 as SGHRS and CDR2 as YFSETQ. This CDR3 is 15 amino acids long. Here the CDR3 reads CASSVGTATNEKLFF.

CDR3 sequence: CATSLGSYEQYF. The chain has TRBV6-5 and TRBJ2-7; the D call from TCRdb, TRBD2, cannot be confirmed without DNA. The CDR3 has 12 residues. From germline, CDR1 is MNHEY and CDR2 SVGAGI.

The chain combines TRBV9 with TRBJ1-1; TCRdb names TRBD1, which stays unverified in the absence of DNA. The length of the CDR3 is 16 residues. Germline CDR1 reads SGDLS; CDR2 reads YYNGEE. CDR3 amino acids: CASSSGTGLMNTEAFF. Full variable domain (outside the CDR3, taken from reference TRBV9 and TRBJ1-1): DSGVTQTPKHLITATGQRVTLRCSPRSGDLSVYWYQQSLDQGLQFLIQYYNGEERAKGNILERFSAQQFPDLHSELNLSSLELGDSALYFCASSSGTGLMNTEAFFGQGTRLTVV.

This chain connects TRBV6-5 to TRBJ2-5; TCRdb calls TRBD1, which cannot be checked without DNA. Germline CDR1 reads MNHEY; CDR2 reads SVGAGI. The CDR3 has 15 residues. This CDR3 reads CASSYSPRGEETQYF.

The chain uses TRBV6-1 and TRBJ2-5; TCRdb names TRBD2, which stays unverified in the absence of DNA. The CDR3 sequence is 15 residues long. Germline values: CDR1 MNHNS, CDR2 SASEGT. CDR3 sequence: CASSRHTGREETQYF.

This rearrangement joins TRBV20-1 to TRBJ2-7; TCRdb returns TRBD2, unconfirmable since there is no DNA. The CDR3 runs to 13 residues. Looked up from germline, CDR1 is DFQATT and CDR2 is SNEGSKA (reference sequence). The CDR3: CSASMSGSGEQYF.

The gene calls are TRBV5-5 and TRBJ2-4; the D call of TRBD1 rests on TCRdb alone, since no DNA is present to check it. CDR3 length: 15 residues. CDR1 and CDR2 (germline): SGHKS, YYEKEE (reference sequence). The CDR3 spells CASSLESQGNIIQYF.

The gene calls are TRBV20-1 and TRBJ2-3; there is no DNA to check the TCRdb D call of TRBD2. Germline loops: CDR1 DFQATT, CDR2 SNEGSKA (reference sequence). The CDR3 contains 15 residues. This chain's CDR3 is CSAKGLAGVTDTQYF.

This rearrangement joins TRBV18 to TRBJ1-2; the D call of TRBD1 rests on TCRdb alone, since no DNA is present to check it. The CDR3 spans 12 residues. Germline V gene sequence: CDR1 KGHSH, CDR2 LQKENI. The CDR3 here is CATTGGNYGYTF.

The J gene is TRBJ2-2, the V gene TRBV29-1; absent DNA, TCRdb's TRBD1 call cannot be checked. Germline V CDR1 and CDR2: SQVTM, ANQGSEA. The CDR3 loop spans 15 amino acids. The CDR3 loop is CSVELRDRNTGELFF.